The 22 T cell receptor beta chains below all came from one sample that was sequenced in a study of blood T cell repertoires in COVID-19. TCRdb's copy holds only in-frame clones and misses some; the assay was immunoSEQ multiplex PCR. The table records some 170,000 clones, over 80% of them present only once. Sequencing input: peripheral blood. The receptors originated from a woman in her forties with COVID-19, enrolled during active disease.

This clone appeared once. The V and J genes are TRBV14 and TRBJ1-2; 9 nucleotides agree with TRBD1. This CDR3 has 17 residues. Germline CDR1 SGHDN, CDR2 FVKESK. V was pared by 0 bases and J by 7 bases, with 12 bases of the junction left unmatched. In DNA, the CDR3 is TGTGCCAGCAGCCAAGATCTGCGACAGGGGGTACCGTTTGGCTACACCTTC. As protein: CASSQDLRQGVPFGYTF.

The CDR3 loop is CASSLGQRSYEQYF. The CDR3 DNA is TGCGCCAGCAGCTTGGGACAGCGATCCTACGAGCAGTACTTC. The chain uses TRBV5-1 and TRBJ2-7, with D tentatively TRBD1 (5 bases). Per germline, CDR1 SGHRS and CDR2 YFSETQ. This CDR3 region has 14 residues. Between the trimmed V and J ends, which lost 0 bases and 1 base, there was a span of 8 bases.

In its sample, this clone ranks as medium-sized. This chain connects TRBV9 to TRBJ2-5; 8 positions match TRBD1. The V segment lost 3 bases and the J segment 5 bases; nucleotides outside the gene matches: 9. Germline CDR1 SGDLS, CDR2 YYNGEE. CDR3 length: 15 residues. The CDR3 protein is CASSADGQGRETQYF. CDR3 DNA: TGTGCCAGCAGCGCAGACGGACAGGGTAGGGAGACCCAGTACTTC. The whole variable domain, filled in from reference TRBV9 and TRBJ2-5, reads DSGVTQTPKHLITATGQRVTLRCSPRSGDLSVYWYQQSLDQGLQFLIQYYNGEERAKGNILERFSAQQFPDLHSELNLSSLELGDSALYFCASSADGQGRETQYFGPGTRLLVL.

This clone was counted a single time. The rearrangement joins TRBV10-1 to TRBJ1-2; the D is unclear. With 0 bases removed from V and 4 bases from J, the gap between germline ends came to 9 bases. Germline assignment: CDR1 WNHNN and CDR2 SYGVQD (reference sequence). There are 14 residues in the CDR3. The CDR3 nucleotides are TGCGCCAGCAGTGAGTCGAGGGCCCCCTATGGCTACACCTTC. Protein sequence: CASSESRAPYGYTF.

This chain connects TRBV4-1 to TRBJ2-2, with D possibly TRBD1 on 5 matching bases. V lost 4 bases and J lost 1, with 19 bases in between. CDR1 and CDR2 from the germline V gene are MGHRA and YSYEKL. This CDR3 has 18 amino acids. The CDR3 DNA reads TGCGCCAGCAGCCCCGGTCCCCTCGACAGTAAGAACACCGGGGAGCTGTTTTTT. Translated: CASSPGPLDSKNTGELFF.

This clone has ten or more counts. In DNA, the CDR3 is TGTGCCAGCAGGATTAGCGGGGGAGCCTACGAGCAGTACTTC. Its translation is CASRISGGAYEQYF. V is TRBV7-2 and J is TRBJ2-7; 9 bases fit TRBD2. After removal of 6 bases from V and 2 bases from J, the junction contained 5 bases not matched to a gene. CDR1 and CDR2 (germline): SGHTA, FQGNSA. The CDR3 length is 14 residues.

This clone was observed a single time. The V call is TRBV29-1, the J call TRBJ2-3; D is possibly TRBD2 (5 bases). Germline V gene lookup returns CDR1 SQVTM and CDR2 ANQGSEA. The CDR3 totals 11 residues. The CDR3 DNA is TGCGCGTTGAGAAGAGGGCTTACGCAGTATTTT. It translates to CALRRGLTQYF.

This clone was seen more than once but under ten times. The chain has TRBV2 and TRBJ1-2, with a possible D match to TRBD1 (6 bases). Germline-derived CDR1 and CDR2 are SNHLY and FYNNEI. V was cut by 5 bases and J by 3 bases, with 16 bases left in between. The CDR3 loop spans 15 amino acids. The CDR3 DNA reads as TGTGCCAGCAGTTTCCCAGGGGTAGGAGACTATGGCTACACCTTC. It yields the protein CASSFPGVGDYGYTF. The full variable domain, rest sourced from reference TRBV2 and TRBJ1-2, is EPEVTQTPSHQVTQMGQEVILRCVPISNHLYFYWYRQILGQKVEFLVSFYNNEISEKSEIFDDQFSVERPDGSNFTLKIRSTKLEDSAMYFCASSFPGVGDYGYTFGSGTRLTVV.

The chain employs TRBV2 and TRBJ2-2, with D uncertain. The V end lost 5 bases, the J end lost 10 bases, and 14 bases lay between the germline ends. This CDR3 has 13 residues. Germline CDR1 is SNHLY and CDR2 is FYNNEI. As DNA, the CDR3 is TGTGCCAGCAGTCCACCGAGAGAAGCGGAGCTGTTTTTT. This gives the protein CASSPPREAELFF.

This chain uses TRBV28 with TRBJ1-5; the match to TRBD1 covers 7 bases. This CDR3 is built from 13 residues. Germline CDR1 and CDR2: MDHEN and SYDVKM. Losses at the gene ends were 7 bases for V and 7 bases for J; bases not matched to a gene: 7. CDR3 protein: CASNGDSWQPQHF. CDR3 DNA sequence: TGTGCCAGCAACGGGGACAGCTGGCAGCCCCAGCATTTT. Using reference TRBV28 and TRBJ1-5 for the parts outside the CDR3, the full variable domain is DVKVTQSSRYLVKRTGEKVFLECVQDMDHENMFWYRQDPGLGLRLIYFSYDVKMKEKGDIPEGYSVSREKKERFSLILESASTNQTSMYLCASNGDSWQPQHFGDGTRLSIL.

The chain links TRBV7-8 to TRBJ1-5; 10 bases fit TRBD1. The CDR3 extends over 16 amino acids. Germline V gene lookup returns CDR1 SGHVS and CDR2 FQNEAQ. V lost 1 base to trimming and J lost 10 bases; unmatched junction nucleotides: 10. This CDR3 is CASSLVRDRGNIPQHF. CDR3 DNA: TGTGCCAGCAGCTTAGTTCGGGACAGGGGAAATATACCCCAGCATTTT.

This clone was found a few times. The chain links TRBV18 to TRBJ1-2; TRBD1 aligns across 9 bases. CDR3 length: 15 amino acids. Trimming took 3 bases from V and 8 from J; bases not matched to a gene: 10. Germline V gene data show CDR1 as KGHSH and CDR2 as LQKENI. This CDR3 is CASSPTGGELAGYTF. Written as DNA, the CDR3 is TGTGCCAGCTCACCTACAGGGGGCGAGTTGGCCGGCTACACCTTC.

Here the CDR3 reads CASSQDLAGGLYEQYF. The CDR3 DNA is TGCGCCAGCAGCCAAGACTTAGCGGGAGGCCTTTACGAGCAGTACTTC. This chain links TRBV4-1 with TRBJ2-7; 10 bases map to TRBD2. The CDR3 has 16 residues. Per the germline V gene, CDR1 is MGHRA and CDR2 is YSYEKL. Trimming removed 0 bases from V and 4 bases from J; junction bases left unmatched: 6.

The V call is TRBV7-2, the J call TRBJ1-2; 7 bases are a match to TRBD1. Germline trimming cut 2 bases from V and 3 bases from J; bases unmatched to any gene: 3. The CDR3 covers 14 residues. Germline V gene data show CDR1 as SGHTA and CDR2 as FQGNSA. CDR3 sequence (DNA): TGTGCCAGCAGCTTACCGACAGGGTACTATGGCTACACCTTC. Translating gives CASSLPTGYYGYTF.

This chain links TRBV9 with TRBJ2-1; D not certain. V lost 4 bases to trimming and J lost 4 bases, with 9 bases between them. The germline V gene has CDR1 SGDLS and CDR2 YYNGEE. The CDR3 covers 13 residues. In DNA, the CDR3 is TGTGCCAGCAGCCTTAGCAGTTACAATGAGCAGTTCTTC. Protein sequence: CASSLSSYNEQFF.

This sequence joins TRBV6-5 and TRBJ1-2; 9 bases fit TRBD1. J lost 7 bases, V lost 4 bases, and 7 bases had no gene match. Germline CDR1 is MNHEY and CDR2 is SVGAGI. The CDR3 is 14 amino acids. In nucleotides, the CDR3 is TGTGCCAGCAGTTTTACAGGACAGGGGTCTGGCTACACCTTC. Its protein is CASSFTGQGSGYTF.

The chain carries TRBV19 and TRBJ2-7, with 8 nucleotides matching TRBD2. CDR3 length: 13 residues. Germline CDR1 reads LNHDA; CDR2 reads SQIVND (reference sequence). Germline trimming cut 5 bases from V and 2 bases from J; bases unmatched to any gene: 2. CDR3 sequence: CASSRGGTYEQYF. The CDR3 DNA sequence: TGTGCCAGTAGTCGCGGGGGGACCTACGAGCAGTACTTC.

The V call is TRBV5-1, the J call TRBJ1-2; tentative D call: TRBD1 (5 bases). The germline V gene encodes CDR1 SGHRS and CDR2 YFSETQ. Trimming removed 2 bases from V and 5 bases from J, with 10 bases in between. The CDR3 loop spans 13 amino acids. The CDR3: CASSLGRTYGYTF. Written as DNA, the CDR3 is TGCGCCAGCAGCTTAGGACGGACATATGGCTACACCTTC.

This sequence joins TRBV9 and TRBJ2-3; 11 nucleotides align to TRBD2. From germline, CDR1 is SGDLS and CDR2 YYNGEE. There are 17 residues in the CDR3. With V trimmed by 3 bases and J by 4 bases, 10 bases remained unmatched. The CDR3 coding sequence is TGTGCCAGCAGCGAGACCCTTAGCGGGGGGGCGGCAGATACGCAGTATTTT. This sequence encodes CASSETLSGGAADTQYF.

The chain links TRBV28 to TRBJ1-1; the D gene is possibly TRBD1 (5 bases). In germline, CDR1 is MDHEN, CDR2 SYDVKM. Trimming took 7 bases from V and 0 from J, leaving 15 bases between them. The CDR3 totals 15 residues. The CDR3 coding sequence is TGTGCCAGCATCTCGGGGGAAAGGATGAACACTGAAGCTTTCTTT. The encoded protein is CASISGERMNTEAFF.

The chain has TRBV19 and TRBJ2-2; D possibly corresponds to TRBD2 (6 bases). The germline V gene has CDR1 LNHDA and CDR2 SQIVND (reference sequence). The CDR3 consists of 13 residues. V lost 4 bases and J lost 7, with 10 bases in between. The CDR3 DNA reads TGTGCCAGTAGTACGCGGGGAAACGGGGAGCTGTTTTTT. This translates into CASSTRGNGELFF.

The chain links TRBV10-3 to TRBJ1-2; a weak D match, TRBD1 (5 bases). Trimming took off 11 bases at V and 0 bases at J, with 28 bases between the two ends. Germline V gene data show CDR1 as ENHRY and CDR2 as SYGVKD. This CDR3 region has 18 residues. DNA of the CDR3: TGTGCCCCTAGGCGATACAGGTGGGCTTTGCCATCTAACTATGGCTACACCTTC. It specifies CAPRRYRWALPSNYGYTF.